This T cell receptor beta chain was observed in a study of beta chain features in type 1 diabetes. The overall study: Over all samples combined, fewer than 130,000,000 sorted cells were examined. Points from the study as a whole: Type 1 diabetes patients had moderately but significantly shorter TCRB CDR3s in all four CD4+ subsets.

This clone was picked up a small number of times. The antigen remains undetermined. The sequenced template was cDNA made from the entire isolated RNA. The data were produced by immunoSEQ multiplex PCR, yet TCRdb's version contains in-frame clones alone and is incomplete. The table has 300,000 or so clones, roughly 9% seen once; the top ten hold approximately 1%. The CDR3 runs 13 residues. Trimming cost V 1 base and J 8 bases; bases outside gene matches: 4. The germline CDR1 and CDR2 sequences are SGHVS and FNYEAQ. This receptor was obtained from a man aged 25 to 45 with type 1 diabetes. Material for sequencing was central memory CD4+ T cells from blood. The rearrangement joins TRBV7-6 to TRBJ1-2; 7 nucleotides agree with TRBD1. As DNA, the CDR3 is TGTGCCAGCAGCTTAGTACAGGGGAGCGGCTACACCTTC. Protein: CASSLVQGSGYTF.